Below, 20 T cell receptor beta chains from the same sample are listed, as sequenced in a study of shared clonotypes between healthy human individuals. TCRdb keeps only in-frame clones here, not all; method: immunoSEQ multiplex PCR. The sample consists of about 1 million clones, 70% to 80% of them appearing once. Sequenced input: memory CD4+ T cells sorted from blood. The subset is: CD45RA-negative fraction. The receptors here all came from a man younger than 35 in good health.

The chain couples TRBV6-6 to TRBJ1-4; D uncertain. V was pared by 5 bases and J by 7 bases, with 14 bases between. The CDR3 is made up of 14 amino acids. Germline CDR1 and CDR2: MNHNY and SVGAGI (reference sequence). CDR3 nucleotides: TGTGCCAGCAGTCCGTCTAGGCCCACTGAAAAACTGTTTTTT. This gives the protein CASSPSRPTEKLFF.

This chain links TRBV11-2 with TRBJ1-1; TRBD1 matches at 8 bases. Germline V CDR1 and CDR2: SGHAT, FQNNGV. The CDR3 runs to 14 residues. Trimming took 5 bases from V and 3 from J; bases not matched to a gene: 5. The CDR3 loop is CASSEQGADTEAFF. CDR3 coding DNA: TGTGCCAGCAGCGAGCAGGGGGCTGACACTGAAGCTTTCTTT.

The chain carries TRBV7-6 and TRBJ1-3; unclear D gene. Germline V gives CDR1 SGHVS, CDR2 FNYEAQ. This CDR3 region has 14 residues. V was shortened by 4 bases and J by 0 bases, with 7 bases between the two germline ends. CDR3 amino acids: CASSYSDSGNTIYF. The CDR3 bases are TGTGCCAGCAGCTACTCAGACTCTGGAAACACCATATATTTT.

J is TRBJ2-2 and V is TRBV5-8, with D hard to call. The CDR3 contains 15 residues. CDR1 SGHTS and CDR2 YDEGEE come from the germline V gene. Trimming stripped 2 bases from V and 6 bases from J, with 14 bases between. This CDR3 is CASSFSRRYAGELFF. CDR3 nucleotide sequence: TGTGCCAGCAGCTTTTCTCGGCGATACGCCGGGGAGCTGTTTTTT.

This clone came up a few times. The chain joins TRBV5-6 to TRBJ2-1; 7 nucleotides agree with TRBD2. Trimming at V came to 2 bases and at J to 4 bases, leaving 9 bases not matched to a gene. The length of the CDR3 is 16 residues. Germline lookup yields CDR1 SGHDT and CDR2 YYEEEE. As DNA, the CDR3 is TGTGCCAGCAGCTTATTATCACCTAGCGGTTACAATGAGCAGTTCTTC. This encodes CASSLLSPSGYNEQFF.

This clone has only a few counts. V is TRBV29-1 and J is TRBJ1-1; D is unclear. Germline V lookup: CDR1 SQVTM, CDR2 ANQGSEA. CDR3 size: 12 residues. The germline V and J ends were trimmed by 6 bases and 2 bases, with 10 bases remaining between them. The CDR3 sequence: CSVSQKNTEAFF. CDR3 nucleotides: TGCAGCGTATCACAAAAAAACACTGAAGCTTTCTTT.

This rearrangement joins TRBV7-9 to TRBJ1-4; D unresolved. This CDR3 contains 14 residues. Trimming cost V 1 base and J 6 bases, with 9 bases left between them. Germline values: CDR1 SEHNR, CDR2 FQNEAQ (reference sequence). Written as DNA, the CDR3 is TGTGCCAGCAGCTTAGTAGGGTTCGATGAAAAACTGTTTTTT. As protein: CASSLVGFDEKLFF.

The chain recombines TRBV21-1 with TRBJ2-5; the D call in the table, TRBD1, was not verified against the DNA. TRBV21-1 represents a pseudogene. The CDR3 runs to 15 residues. The CDR3 bases are TGTGCCAGCAGCCCGTGTCAGGGGGACCAAGAGACCCAGTACTTC. It yields the protein CASSPCQGDQETQYF.

CDR3 nucleotide sequence: TGTGCCAGCAGTTACCTAGGGGATAAGAACGAGCAGTACTTC. Translating gives CASSYLGDKNEQYF. This chain links TRBV6-6 with TRBJ2-7, with D possibly TRBD1 on 5 matching bases. V shed 2 bases and J shed 5 bases, with 13 bases lying between them. CDR3 length: 14 amino acids. CDR1 and CDR2 (germline): MNHNY, SVGAGI (reference sequence).

This clone was observed once. The CDR3 here is CASSRTGVTSPLHF. The CDR3 nucleotides are TGTGCCAGCAGCCGGACAGGGGTGACTTCACCCCTCCACTTT. This chain links TRBV28 with TRBJ1-6; 9 positions agree with TRBD1. CDR3 length equals 14 residues. Germline CDR1 is MDHEN and CDR2 is SYDVKM. V shed 6 bases and J 9 bases; nucleotides not matched to a gene: 6.

This clone was detected once. V is TRBV2 and J is TRBJ1-1; D unclear. Germline V gene lookup returns CDR1 SNHLY and CDR2 FYNNEI. The V gene lost 6 bases and the J gene lost 6 bases, with 11 bases spanning the gap. The CDR3 loop spans 12 amino acids. The CDR3 sequence: CASSADRAEAFF. The CDR3 DNA is TGTGCCAGCAGCGCAGATCGGGCTGAAGCTTTCTTT. The full variable domain, rest sourced from reference TRBV2 and TRBJ1-1, is EPEVTQTPSHQVTQMGQEVILRCVPISNHLYFYWYRQILGQKVEFLVSFYNNEISEKSEIFDDQFSVERPDGSNFTLKIRSTKLEDSAMYFCASSADRAEAFFGQGTRLTVV.

V is TRBV19 and J is TRBJ1-4; maybe TRBD1 (5 bases). This CDR3 has 15 amino acids. Trimming stripped 5 bases from V and 8 bases from J, with 18 bases between. CDR1 and CDR2 (germline): LNHDA, SQIVND (reference sequence). The CDR3 sequence is CASSPQGGRSEKLFF. The CDR3 nucleotides read TGTGCCAGTAGTCCCCAGGGCGGCCGAAGCGAAAAACTGTTTTTT. The variable domain in full, completed from reference TRBV19 and TRBJ1-4, reads DGGITQSPKYLFRKEGQNVTLSCEQNLNHDAMYWYRQDPGQGLRLIYYSQIVNDFQKGDIAEGYSVSREKKESFPLTVTSAQKNPTAFYLCASSPQGGRSEKLFFGSGTQLSVL.

The V gene is TRBV6-1, the J gene TRBJ1-2, with TRBD1 matching over 7 bases. Germline trimming cut 3 bases from V and 2 bases from J; bases unmatched to any gene: 18. Germline lookup yields CDR1 MNHNS and CDR2 SASEGT. The CDR3 covers 19 residues. The DNA for the CDR3 is TGTGCCAGCAGTGATAATCAGAAGCGGACAGGAGTTCCCAACTATGGCTACACCTTC. This translates into CASSDNQKRTGVPNYGYTF.

This clone was counted a few times. The V call is TRBV2, the J call TRBJ1-1; 11 bases align to TRBD1. Germline trimming cut 7 bases from V and 6 bases from J; bases unmatched to any gene: 4. Germline values: CDR1 SNHLY, CDR2 FYNNEI. This CDR3 has 13 amino acids. The CDR3 nucleotides read TGTGCCAGCAAGGGACAGGGGGTCGCTGAAGCTTTCTTT. The encoded protein is CASKGQGVAEAFF.

The chain couples TRBV29-1 to TRBJ2-6, with D unresolved. The V end was cut by 4 bases, the J end by 4 bases, with 11 bases between. The CDR3 is 14 residues long. Per the germline V gene, CDR1 is SQVTM and CDR2 is ANQGSEA. The CDR3: CSVAPITGANVLTF. CDR3 in DNA: TGCAGCGTTGCCCCAATAACCGGGGCCAACGTCCTGACTTTC.

The chain combines TRBV7-9 with TRBJ2-1; 7 bases align to TRBD2. Germline-derived CDR1 and CDR2 are SEHNR and FQNEAQ (reference sequence). The CDR3 is 14 residues long. V dropped 3 bases and J dropped 9; count of bases not matched to a gene: 8. The CDR3 loop reads CASSFGRTGGEQFF. CDR3 in DNA: TGTGCCAGCAGCTTCGGAAGAACGGGAGGTGAGCAGTTCTTC.

The rearrangement uses TRBV5-1 and TRBJ1-3; a weak D match, TRBD1 (6 bases). V was cut by 4 bases and J by 0 bases, with 17 bases left in between. Germline loops: CDR1 SGHRS, CDR2 YFSETQ. CDR3 length: 17 amino acids. The CDR3 is CASSPSRDTPSGNTIYF. The CDR3 nucleotides are TGCGCCAGCAGCCCGTCCCGGGACACTCCCTCTGGAAACACCATATATTTT.

The chain has TRBV5-1 and TRBJ2-5; 10 bases match TRBD2. This CDR3 contains 13 residues. From germline, CDR1 is SGHRS and CDR2 YFSETQ. The CDR3 here is CATRTSGQETQYF. CDR3 nucleotides: TGCGCAACGAGGACTAGCGGACAAGAGACCCAGTACTTC.

This chain links TRBV5-4 with TRBJ1-1; D might be TRBD1 (5 bases). Trimming left V 5 bases short and J 7 bases short, with 15 bases between. Looked up from germline, CDR1 is SGHNT and CDR2 is YYREEE (reference sequence). The CDR3 contains 13 residues. This chain's CDR3 is CASRKSRQHEAFF. CDR3 coding DNA: TGTGCCAGCAGGAAAAGCCGACAGCATGAAGCTTTCTTT.

This chain uses TRBV13 with TRBJ2-1; D perhaps matches TRBD1 (5 bases). The CDR3 has 15 amino acids. Germline V CDR1 and CDR2: PRHDT, FYEKMQ (reference sequence). V was clipped by 0 bases and J by 5 bases, with 11 bases between them. Here the CDR3 reads CASSLGGARNNEQFF. The DNA of the CDR3 is TGTGCCAGCAGCTTAGGTGGGGCTAGGAACAATGAGCAGTTCTTC.